Below, 23 T cell receptor beta chains from the same sample are listed, as sequenced in a study of blood T cell repertoires in COVID-19. Assay: immunoSEQ multiplex PCR; the TCRdb copy retains only in-frame clones and omits some. The sample records about 100,000 clones, 90% to 95% being singletons. Sequenced material: peripheral blood. These receptors were obtained from a man aged 45-60 years with acute or convalescent COVID-19.

The chain links TRBV11-3 to TRBJ1-4; 7 bases fit TRBD1. V lost 2 bases, J lost 4 bases, and 4 bases stayed unmatched. The CDR3 is made up of 15 amino acids. Per the germline V gene, CDR1 is SGHNT and CDR2 is YENEEA. CDR3 loop: CASSLKDRFNEKLFF. CDR3 sequence (DNA): TGTGCCAGCAGCTTAAAGGACAGGTTTAATGAAAAACTGTTTTTT.

The CDR3 spells CASSLAKGSGTGELFF. The CDR3 DNA reads TGCGCCAGCAGCTTGGCCAAGGGGTCCGGCACCGGGGAGCTGTTTTTT. The chain has TRBV5-1 and TRBJ2-2; TRBD1 might be the D (5 bases). CDR1 is SGHRS, CDR2 YFSETQ, per germline. Trimming stripped 0 bases from V and 4 bases from J, with 13 bases between. This CDR3 has 16 residues. The full variable domain, its missing parts supplied by reference TRBV5-1 and TRBJ2-2, is KAGVTQTPRYLIKTRGQQVTLSCSPISGHRSVSWYQQTPGQGLQFLFEYFSETQRNKGNFPGRFSGRQFSNSRSEMNVSTLELGDSALYLCASSLAKGSGTGELFFGEGSRLTVL.

J is TRBJ1-5 and V is TRBV10-3, with a weak D call TRBD1 (6 bases). The CDR3 runs 14 residues. V lost 0 bases and J lost 5, with 8 bases in between. Germline-derived CDR1 and CDR2 are ENHRY and SYGVKD. The CDR3: CAISESNRDQPQHF. DNA of the CDR3: TGTGCCATCAGTGAGTCAAACAGGGATCAGCCCCAGCATTTT.

This clone showed up just once. An end of the junction differs from the germline gene, which may be a read error. The rearrangement uses TRBV25-1 and TRBJ1-5; D unresolved. In germline, CDR1 is MGHDK, CDR2 SYGVNS. CDR3 length equals 14 residues. The CDR3 coding sequence is TGTGCCAGCAGCGAATCGGGGTTCAATCAGCCCCAGCATTTT. Its translation is CASSESGFNQPQHF. Combining the CDR3 with reference TRBV25-1 and TRBJ1-5 gives the whole variable domain EADIYQTPRYLVIGTGKKITLECSQTMGHDKMYWYQQDPGMELHLIHYSYGVNSTEKGDLSSESTVSRIRTEHFPLTLESARPSHTSQYLCASSESGFNQPQHFGDGTRLSIL.

This clone was detected once. The chain is built from TRBV18 and TRBJ2-1; 9 bases are shared with TRBD2. This CDR3 region has 16 residues. Germline CDR1 is KGHSH and CDR2 is LQKENI. V lost 4 bases, J lost 8 bases, and 12 bases stayed unmatched. This chain's CDR3 is CASSLNWRGGAYEQFF. The CDR3 nucleotides are TGTGCCAGCTCACTAAATTGGCGGGGGGGCGCCTATGAGCAGTTCTTC.

The genes are TRBV5-1 and TRBJ2-2; D ambiguous. V was cut by 0 bases and J by 5 bases, with 11 bases left in between. From germline, CDR1 is SGHRS and CDR2 YFSETQ. The CDR3 runs to 15 residues. The CDR3 loop reads CASSLGSERTGELFF. For the CDR3, the DNA is TGCGCCAGCAGCTTGGGGAGCGAAAGGACCGGGGAGCTGTTTTTT.

V usage is TRBV10-2 and J usage is TRBJ2-7; 13 nucleotides agree with TRBD2. This CDR3 comprises 17 residues. V lost 3 bases, J lost 3 bases, and 8 bases stayed unmatched. CDR1 is WSHSY and CDR2 is SAAADI in the germline V gene. The CDR3: CASSDWTSGGRFYEQYF. DNA for the CDR3: TGCGCCAGCAGTGACTGGACTAGCGGGGGACGATTCTACGAGCAGTACTTC.

The chain is built from TRBV18 and TRBJ1-1; TRBD1 aligns across 7 bases. The V and J ends lost 2 bases and 3 bases, in that order; junction bases with no gene match: 6. CDR3 size: 15 residues. Germline CDR1 is KGHSH and CDR2 is LQKENI. CDR3 loop: CASSPDRARDTEAFF. The CDR3 bases are TGTGCCAGCTCACCAGACAGGGCCCGGGACACTGAAGCTTTCTTT. Together with reference TRBV18 and TRBJ1-1, the CDR3 gives the full variable domain: NAGVMQNPRHLVRRRGQEARLRCSPMKGHSHVYWYRQLPEEGLKFMVYLQKENIIDESGMPKERFSAEFPKEGPSILRIQQVVRGDSAAYFCASSPDRARDTEAFFGQGTRLTVV.

J is TRBJ2-7 and V is TRBV3-1 (or the pseudogene TRBV3-2); 8 bases match TRBD1. The CDR3 loop spans 14 amino acids. V shed 1 base, J shed 6 bases, and the junction held 5 bases outside the gene matches. Germline V lookup: CDR1 LGHDT, CDR2 YNNKEL (reference sequence). The CDR3 region has the DNA TGTGCCAGCAGCCAAGTCCAGGGGGCGGGCGAGCAGTACTTC. Amino acids: CASSQVQGAGEQYF.

The chain links TRBV5-8 to TRBJ2-1; unclear D gene. The germline gives CDR1 SGHTS, CDR2 YDEGEE. The CDR3 covers 13 residues. V was cut by 4 bases and J by 6 bases, with 11 bases left in between. In DNA, the CDR3 is TGTGCCAGCAGCCCTTACAGAGCCAATGAGCAGTTCTTC. Protein sequence: CASSPYRANEQFF. The full variable domain, rest sourced from reference TRBV5-8 and TRBJ2-1, is EAGVTQSPTHLIKTRGQQATLRCSPISGHTSVYWYQQALGLGLQFLLWYDEGEERNRGNFPPRFSGRQFPNYSSELNVNALELEDSALYLCASSPYRANEQFFGPGTRLTVL.

The chain employs TRBV14 and TRBJ2-7, with D tentatively TRBD1 (6 bases). Trimming took 4 bases from V and 4 from J, leaving 14 bases between them. This CDR3 region has 14 residues. Per germline, CDR1 SGHDN and CDR2 FVKESK. CDR3 residues: CASSPNQQGYEQYF. CDR3 nucleotides: TGTGCCAGCAGCCCGAACCAACAGGGATACGAGCAGTACTTC.

The chain links TRBV5-1 to TRBJ1-2; no firm D call. The CDR3 covers 14 residues. The ends were cut back, 0 bases at V and 8 bases at J, with 14 bases in the middle. Germline V gene lookup returns CDR1 SGHRS and CDR2 YFSETQ. The CDR3 nucleotides read TGCGCCAGCAGCTTGGGATCTACGGCGGGGGGCTACACCTTC. It specifies CASSLGSTAGGYTF.

The chain couples TRBV7-6 to TRBJ1-3; TRBD1 matches 7 bases. J lost 0 bases, V lost 5 bases, and 7 bases had no gene match. The CDR3 is made up of 16 amino acids. From germline, CDR1 is SGHVS and CDR2 FNYEAQ. CDR3 loop: CASSPSGTASGNTIYF. Written as DNA, the CDR3 is TGTGCCAGCAGCCCCTCCGGGACAGCCTCTGGAAACACCATATATTTT.

Comment on this clone: Additional DNA sequences in this sample encode the identical CDR3. The V and J genes are TRBV29-1 and TRBJ1-2, with 9 bases that match TRBD1. CDR1 SQVTM and CDR2 ANQGSEA come from the germline V gene. There are 11 residues in the CDR3. The junction had 1 base not matched to a gene; V was cut back by 3 bases and J by 8 bases. The CDR3 DNA follows: TGCAGCGTTGAGACAGGGGGAGGCTACACCTTC. Its protein product is CSVETGGGYTF.

V gene TRBV3-1 (or the pseudogene TRBV3-2) combines with J gene TRBJ2-7; 14 nucleotides agree with TRBD2. Germline V gene sequence: CDR1 LGHDT, CDR2 YNNKEL (reference sequence). CDR3 size: 15 residues. V was clipped by 6 bases and J by 7 bases; unmatched bases: 8. The CDR3: CASRKTSGGAKEQYF. CDR3 in DNA: TGTGCCAGCAGAAAGACTAGCGGGGGGGCCAAAGAGCAGTACTTC.

The rearrangement joins TRBV2 to TRBJ1-2; D remains unclear. Germline V gives CDR1 SNHLY, CDR2 FYNNEI. Trimming left V 5 bases short and J 1 base short, with 20 bases between. The CDR3 consists of 17 residues. The CDR3 nucleotides are TGTGCCAGCAGTCCCCGAGGAGGGTTCACCCTTAACTATGGCTACACCTTC. Protein sequence: CASSPRGGFTLNYGYTF.

This chain links TRBV7-9 with TRBJ2-1, with D perhaps TRBD2 (5 bases). CDR1 is SEHNR and CDR2 is FQNEAQ in the germline V gene (reference sequence). This CDR3 is built from 15 residues. V was shortened by 3 bases and J by 2 bases, with 11 bases between the two germline ends. The chain's CDR3 is CASSFVGNTYNEQFF. CDR3 coding DNA: TGTGCCAGCAGCTTCGTCGGGAACACCTACAATGAGCAGTTCTTC.

This chain connects TRBV11-2 to TRBJ2-7; D is possibly TRBD1 (6 bases). In germline, CDR1 is SGHAT, CDR2 FQNNGV. The CDR3 extends over 16 amino acids. The V and J ends lost 5 bases and 3 bases respectively, with 20 bases between them. The CDR3 loop reads CASSQGWGIRGYEQYF. For the CDR3, the DNA is TGTGCCAGCAGCCAGGGGTGGGGGATTAGAGGCTACGAGCAGTACTTC.

This sequence joins TRBV27 and TRBJ2-3; TRBD1 is a possible D gene (5 bases). Trimming shortened V by 1 base and J by 0 bases, and 17 bases separated the two germline ends. The germline V gene encodes CDR1 MNHEY and CDR2 SMNVEV (reference sequence). CDR3 length: 18 amino acids. The CDR3 loop is CASSLWGRVVPSTDTQYF. The CDR3 nucleotides are TGTGCCAGCAGTTTATGGGGCAGGGTGGTTCCTAGCACAGATACGCAGTATTTT.

The rearrangement links TRBV3-1 (or the pseudogene TRBV3-2) to TRBJ1-3; D gene ambiguous. Germline V lookup: CDR1 LGHDT, CDR2 YNNKEL (reference sequence). This CDR3 comprises 17 residues. V lost 5 bases, J lost 1 base, and 18 bases lay in between. CDR3 region: CASSSYEGSSSGNTIYF. The CDR3 DNA sequence: TGTGCCAGCAGCAGTTATGAGGGCAGTTCTTCTGGAAACACCATATATTTT.

The chain carries TRBV28 and TRBJ2-2; tentatively, D is TRBD1 (6 bases). This CDR3 has 14 amino acids. V was trimmed by 6 bases and J by 1 base, leaving 9 bases between them. CDR1 is MDHEN, CDR2 SYDVKM, per germline. The CDR3 loop is CASRFRGNTGELFF. The CDR3, as DNA: TGTGCCAGCAGATTCAGGGGGAACACCGGGGAGCTGTTTTTT.

The rearrangement links TRBV6-5 to TRBJ1-2, with D unresolved. V was clipped by 1 base and J by 8 bases, with 11 bases between them. CDR1 and CDR2 (germline): MNHEY, SVGAGI. The CDR3 extends over 13 amino acids. In nucleotides, the CDR3 is TGTGCCAGCAGTTACTATGAGGGCGACGGCTACACCTTC. It codes for CASSYYEGDGYTF.

V and J are TRBV7-2 and TRBJ1-4; D call uncertain. Germline loops: CDR1 SGHTA, CDR2 FQGNSA. The V end lost 5 bases, the J end lost 4 bases, and 11 bases lay between the germline ends. This CDR3 contains 14 residues. CDR3 sequence: CASSRTGSNEKLFF. The CDR3 nucleotides read TGTGCCAGCAGCCGGACGGGAAGTAATGAAAAACTGTTTTTT.